Each of the 10 T cell receptor beta chains below was sequenced from the same sample in a study of CD8 T cells in Susac syndrome. An input of roughly 0.45 to 1 ug of RNA was subjected to reverse transcription using random hexamers. TCRdb called the immunoSEQ multiplex PCR reads again in MiXCR, with one record for every CDR3 protein. The sample has some 190,000 distinct CDR3 sequences, about 94% seen once. The sequencing input was CD4+ T cells from PBMCs. Source of these receptors: a human donor in good health.

V and J are TRBV25-1 and TRBJ2-3; a possible D gene is TRBD2 (6 bases). The CDR3 sequence is 15 residues long. Trimming removed 4 bases at V and 0 bases at J, with 11 bases between. CDR1 MGHDK and CDR2 SYGVNS come from the germline V gene. CDR3 in DNA: TGTGCCAGCAGTGTTCCAGGGACTAGCACAGATACGCAGTATTTT. This gives the protein CASSVPGTSTDTQYF.

J is TRBJ2-3 and V is TRBV20-1; 8 nucleotides agree with TRBD2. Unmatched junction bases numbered 8, after V lost 0 bases and J lost 3 bases. From germline, CDR1 is DFQATT and CDR2 SNEGSKA (reference sequence). The CDR3 sequence is 16 residues long. The CDR3 protein is CSARDLAGLATDTQYF. In nucleotides, the CDR3 is TGCAGTGCTAGAGACCTAGCGGGCCTGGCGACAGATACGCAGTATTTT.

This clonotype was seen a single time. J is TRBJ2-5 and V is TRBV5-1, with D perhaps TRBD2 (5 bases). Trimming stripped 0 bases from V and 1 base from J, with 7 bases between. Germline loops: CDR1 SGHRS, CDR2 YFSETQ. This CDR3 has 14 residues. CDR3 protein: CASSLDGGQETQYF. The CDR3 DNA reads TGCGCCAGCAGCTTGGACGGAGGCCAAGAGACCCAGTACTTC.

The chain links TRBV6-2 or TRBV6-3 to TRBJ2-1, with 8 bases lining up with TRBD2. The CDR3 spans 17 residues. The junction had 11 bases not matched to a gene; V was cut back by 5 bases and J by 2 bases. The germline gives CDR1 MNHEY, CDR2 SVGEGT. The CDR3: CASSPRNSGIPYNEQFF. The CDR3 region has the DNA TGTGCCAGCAGTCCGAGAAATAGCGGGATACCCTACAATGAGCAGTTCTTC.

V and J are TRBV3-1 and TRBJ2-3, with 8 positions matching TRBD1. The CDR3 is 14 amino acids. V dropped 6 bases and J dropped 2; count of bases not matched to a gene: 4. From germline, CDR1 is LGHDT and CDR2 YNNKEL (reference sequence). Here the CDR3 DNA reads TGTGCCAGCAGAGGACAGGGATACACAGATACGCAGTATTTT. Translation: CASRGQGYTDTQYF.

This chain joins TRBV12-3 or TRBV12-4 and TRBJ1-2; D call uncertain. This CDR3 is 12 amino acids long. V was trimmed by 4 bases and J by 2 bases, leaving 5 bases between them. The CDR3 here is CASSSVNYGYTF. The CDR3 coding sequence is TGTGCCAGCAGTTCAGTAAACTATGGCTACACCTTC.

The V call is TRBV30, the J call TRBJ2-1; a weak D match, TRBD2 (5 bases). The CDR3 extends over 12 amino acids. With 3 bases removed from V and 7 bases from J, the gap between germline ends came to 10 bases. CDR1 and CDR2 (germline): GTSNPN, SVGIG (reference sequence). The CDR3 DNA reads as TGTGCCTGGAGCGTCGGGGTGAATGAGCAGTTCTTC. This translates into CAWSVGVNEQFF.

The genes are TRBV30 and TRBJ2-7; unclear D gene. The CDR3 runs to 12 residues. V was shortened by 7 bases and J by 3 bases, with 13 bases between the two germline ends. Germline assignment: CDR1 GTSNPN and CDR2 SVGIG (reference sequence). CDR3 sequence: CAYSDTYYEQYF. The CDR3 coding sequence is TGTGCCTATTCAGACACCTACTACGAGCAGTACTTC.

The chain is built from TRBV25-1 and TRBJ1-5; TRBD1 agrees at 9 bases. The CDR3 extends over 15 amino acids. Per germline, CDR1 MGHDK and CDR2 SYGVNS. With V trimmed by 6 bases and J by 3 bases, 6 bases remained unmatched. The DNA for the CDR3 is TGTGCCAGCAGCGAAAGGACAGGGGACAATCAGCCCCAGCATTTT. The encoded protein is CASSERTGDNQPQHF.

The chain is built from TRBV30 and TRBJ2-1; D is perhaps TRBD1 (5 bases). V lost 3 bases, J lost 6 bases, and 15 bases lay in between. The germline V gene has CDR1 GTSNPN and CDR2 SVGIG (reference sequence). CDR3 size: 14 residues. The CDR3 nucleotides read TGTGCCTGGAGCCCGGTGGGTAGGGGCAATGAGCAGTTCTTC. Translating it yields CAWSPVGRGNEQFF.